This passage covers 14 T cell receptor beta chains from one sample sequenced in a study of cytomegalovirus exposure and HLA in healthy donors (dated by TCRdb to about 2017). Libraries were built with the immunoSEQ multiplex PCR assay. A mixture of 60 forward primers for TCR Vbeta segments and 13 reverse primers for TCR Jbeta segments was used in the multiplex PCR. TCRdb carries this immuneACCESS record with in-frame sequences only. Its versions omit some clonotypes, under half of them owing to an unresolved V gene in the studies checked, with the rest unexplained. Present in this sample are around 90,000 clones, approximately 83% of which were seen just once. The ten largest make up over 3% of the sample. The sequencing sample was made of PBMCs. The receptors stem from a man aged 50-60 years in good health and CMV-seronegative.

This chain connects TRBV9 to TRBJ1-2, with a tentative D call TRBD1 (6 bases). V lost 1 base, J lost 0 bases, and 16 bases lay in between. This CDR3 comprises 17 residues. Germline V gene data show CDR1 as SGDLS and CDR2 as YYNGEE. This CDR3 is CASSVQGNRVANYGYTF. The CDR3 DNA reads as TGTGCCAGCAGCGTACAGGGGAATAGGGTAGCTAACTATGGCTACACCTTC.

The rearrangement uses TRBV4-1 and TRBJ2-1; TRBD2 aligns across 11 bases. The germline gives CDR1 MGHRA, CDR2 YSYEKL. V shed 6 bases, J shed 8 bases, and the junction held 6 bases outside the gene matches. There are 14 residues in the CDR3. This CDR3 reads CASRVAGGPYEQFF. The CDR3 coding sequence is TGCGCCAGCAGAGTAGCGGGAGGGCCGTATGAGCAGTTCTTC.

This clone was detected only once. The chain has TRBV7-2 and TRBJ2-1; 9 bases align to TRBD1. This CDR3 is 15 amino acids long. Trimming removed 3 bases from V and 4 bases from J; junction bases left unmatched: 4. Germline V lookup: CDR1 SGHTA, CDR2 FQGNSA. CDR3 in amino acids: CASSFTGGAYNEQFF. Written as DNA, the CDR3 is TGTGCCAGCAGCTTCACAGGGGGCGCTTACAATGAGCAGTTCTTC.

The chain combines TRBV4-3 with TRBJ2-7; maybe TRBD2 (6 bases). The CDR3 is 16 residues long. V gave up 2 bases and J gave up 2 bases, with 16 bases separating them. Germline V gene sequence: CDR1 LGHNA, CDR2 YSLEER. CDR3 DNA sequence: TGCGCCAGCAGCCAAAACACCGCCGGGAGTCCCTACGAGCAGTACTTC. Translated, it gives CASSQNTAGSPYEQYF.

The gene calls are TRBV5-1 and TRBJ1-3, with no clear D. Germline V gene data show CDR1 as SGHRS and CDR2 as YFSETQ. Trimming pared 4 bases from V and 4 bases from J, leaving 9 bases between. The CDR3 is 13 amino acids. This CDR3 reads CASSPGSGNTIYF. CDR3 in DNA: TGCGCCAGCAGCCCGGGTTCCGGAAACACCATATATTTT. Based on the CDR3 plus reference TRBV5-1 and TRBJ1-3, the full variable domain is KAGVTQTPRYLIKTRGQQVTLSCSPISGHRSVSWYQQTPGQGLQFLFEYFSETQRNKGNFPGRFSGRQFSNSRSEMNVSTLELGDSALYLCASSPGSGNTIYFGEGSWLTVV.

There are a few counts of this clone. This chain connects TRBV15 to TRBJ2-1; 7 bases match TRBD2. This CDR3 has 15 residues. V lost 1 base, J lost 7 bases, and 7 bases stayed unmatched. The germline V gene has CDR1 LNHNV and CDR2 YYDKDF (reference sequence). The CDR3 region has the DNA TGTGCCACCAGCAGAGTGCGGGAGACAGTGAATGAGCAGTTCTTC. This codes for CATSRVRETVNEQFF.

This chain uses TRBV28 with TRBJ2-7; D is unresolved. The CDR3 spans 14 residues. Germline CDR1 MDHEN, CDR2 SYDVKM. V was pared by 2 bases and J by 2 bases, with 10 bases between. The CDR3 reads CASSLSPVTYEQYF. The CDR3 region has the DNA TGTGCCAGCAGTTTAAGTCCAGTGACCTACGAGCAGTACTTC.

The chain uses TRBV20-1 and TRBJ2-7; D is perhaps TRBD2 (5 bases). Looked up from germline, CDR1 is DFQATT and CDR2 is SNEGSKA (reference sequence). Trimming shortened V by 3 bases and J by 9 bases, and 12 bases separated the two germline ends. The length of the CDR3 is 11 residues. The CDR3 loop reads CSASPGKGQYF. For the CDR3, the DNA is TGCAGTGCTAGTCCGGGGAAAGGGCAGTACTTC.

This chain uses TRBV7-2 with TRBJ2-2; possible D gene TRBD1, 6 bases. V was cut by 5 bases and J by 5 bases, with 15 bases left in between. CDR3 length: 15 amino acids. Germline loops: CDR1 SGHTA, CDR2 FQGNSA. CDR3: CASSPSRQATGELFF. The CDR3 bases are TGTGCCAGCAGCCCCTCTCGACAGGCTACCGGGGAGCTGTTTTTT.

The J gene is TRBJ2-3, the V gene TRBV29-1; 12 bases fit TRBD2. The CDR3 sequence is 15 residues long. The J segment lost 5 bases and the V segment lost 7 bases, leaving 10 bases of the junction unmatched. CDR1 SQVTM and CDR2 ANQGSEA come from the germline V gene. DNA of the CDR3: TGCAGCGCTAATAGACTAGCGGGAGATCGAGATACGCAGTATTTT. It encodes CSANRLAGDRDTQYF.

The chain uses TRBV29-1 and TRBJ2-2, with no clear D. This CDR3 region has 13 residues. Germline V gene data show CDR1 as SQVTM and CDR2 as ANQGSEA. Trimming cost V 4 bases and J 4 bases, with 10 bases left between them. The CDR3: CSVARSGTGELFF. CDR3 DNA sequence: TGCAGCGTTGCCCGATCGGGCACCGGGGAGCTGTTTTTT.

The DNA for the CDR3 is TGTGCCAGTAGTGTCGTAGCGGGAGGGCGTAACAATGAGCAGTTCTTC. Its translation is CASSVVAGGRNNEQFF. The chain has TRBV19 and TRBJ2-1, with 11 bases that match TRBD2. V gave up 5 bases and J gave up 5 bases; unmatched junction bases: 8. The CDR3 spans 16 residues. Germline loops: CDR1 LNHDA, CDR2 SQIVND (reference sequence).

J is TRBJ1-2 and V is TRBV6-1; D possibly corresponds to TRBD1 (6 bases). This CDR3 spans 13 amino acids. Trimming took off 6 bases at V and 0 bases at J, with 8 bases between the two ends. Germline assignment: CDR1 MNHNS and CDR2 SASEGT. The CDR3 nucleotides are TGTGCCAGCAGGGGGGGGCCTAACTATGGCTACACCTTC. Encoded protein: CASRGGPNYGYTF.

This clone came up once. The J gene is TRBJ1-2, the V gene TRBV6-6; 8 nucleotides align to TRBD1. The CDR3 length is 13 residues. J gave up 8 bases and V 5 bases, and 7 bases lay outside the gene matches. From germline, CDR1 is MNHNY and CDR2 SVGAGI (reference sequence). The CDR3 spells CASSTGTGQGYTF. The DNA of the CDR3 is TGTGCCAGCAGTACAGGGACAGGACAGGGCTACACCTTC.